This T cell receptor beta chain was sequenced for a study of cytomegalovirus exposure and HLA in healthy donors. Study results and caveats: A later analysis reportedly identified an Asian-associated ancestry cluster as carrying fewer N-insertions than the approximately 670-donor mean.

Both 60 Vbeta primers and 13 Jbeta primers went into the PCR. Repertoires were generated with immunoSEQ multiplex PCR, while TCRdb's copy carries only in-frame clones and drops some. The sample has 80,000 or so clones; roughly a tenth are singletons. This CDR3 has 11 amino acids. Germline V CDR1 and CDR2: SNHLY, FYNNEI. Trimming stripped 3 bases from V and 11 bases from J, with 8 bases between. As for this clone: Its antigen remains unknown.

Source material: PBMCs. The rearrangement joins TRBV2 to TRBJ1-5; D possibly corresponds to TRBD1 (5 bases). The TCR was taken from a man aged 60 to 75 in good health and CMV-seropositive. CDR3 in DNA: TGTGCCAGCAGTGAGGACATCACCCAGCATTTT. This gives the protein CASSEDITQHF.